This is a list of T cell receptor beta chains from one sample in a study of cytomegalovirus exposure and HLA in healthy donors. Sequencing was performed with immunoSEQ multiplex PCR; in TCRdb, only in-frame clones are kept and a portion is missing. In the table there are over 100,000 clones, approximately 87% of which are singletons. The specimen sequenced was PBMCs. Receptors originate from a man between 40 and 49 years old in good health and CMV-seronegative. CDR3s include the opening cysteine and the closing phenylalanine or tryptophan. The D gene is left open where the match is weak. A row's size may be missing; if present it is once, few, many or a size class.

length | J | V | size | D | DNA | CDR3
18 | TRBJ2-2 | TRBV15 | - | TRBD2 | TGTGCCACCAGCAGAGTGACGGGACTAGCGGGGGAATCCGGGGAGCTGTTTTTT | CATSRVTGLAGESGELFF
16 | TRBJ2-2 | TRBV19 | - | TRBD1 | TGTGCCAGTAGTATACGGGACAGGGGAAAAACCGGGGAGCTGTTTTTT | CASSIRDRGKTGELFF
17 | TRBJ2-2 | TRBV5-1 | - | TRBD2 | TGCGCCAGCAGGCGGTCCCCGACTAGCGGGGGGTCCGGGGAGCTGTTTTTT | CASRRSPTSGGSGELFF
17 | TRBJ2-7 | TRBV25-1 | once | - | TGTGCCCAATCTGGGAGTAGCATTGCACACAACTCCTACGAGCAGTACTTC | CAQSGSSIAHNSYEQYF
17 | TRBJ2-3 | TRBV2 | - | - | TGTGCCAGCAGCGATGACAGTTTGGGGGCGAGGACAGATACGCAGTATTTT | CASSDDSLGARTDTQYF
14 | TRBJ1-1 | TRBV10-1 | - | - | TGCGCCAGCAGTGTATCCCGACTGGGCACTGAAGCTTTCTTT | CASSVSRLGTEAFF
15 | TRBJ2-7 | TRBV5-1 | few | TRBD1 | TGCGCCAGCAGCTTGGGGAGAGGGGGCGGCGGCGAGCAGTACTTC | CASSLGRGGGGEQYF
14 | TRBJ1-1 | TRBV5-1 | - | TRBD1 | TGCGCCAGCAGCTTCACAGGGGGGGACACTGAAGCTTTCTTT | CASSFTGGDTEAFF
16 | TRBJ2-1 | TRBV18 | - | - | TGTGCCAGCTCACCATCGCCCGGGGGGCCTTGGGATGAGCAGTTCTTC | CASSPSPGGPWDEQFF
15 | TRBJ1-5 | TRBV27 | - | TRBD1 | TGTGCCAGCAGTTTAACAGGGGGTAGCAATCAGCCCCAGCATTTT | CASSLTGGSNQPQHF
17 | TRBJ2-3 | TRBV11-3 | once | - | TGTGCCAGCAGCCTCGGGATTGGCAGGGGATCGTCAGATACGCAGTATTTT | CASSLGIGRGSSDTQYF
16 | TRBJ1-5 | TRBV19 | - | - | TGTGCCAGTAGTATAGTCCAGGACAGTAAAAATCAGCCCCAGCATTTT | CASSIVQDSKNQPQHF
16 | TRBJ2-2 | TRBV9 | - | TRBD1 | TGTGCCAGCAGCTCCGGACAGGTAACGAACACCGGGGAGCTGTTTTTT | CASSSGQVTNTGELFF
19 | TRBJ1-5 | TRBV4-1 | - | - | TGCGCCAGCAGCCAAGATGAAGGTAGGTTCGACAGGTACCATCAGCCCCAGCATTTT | CASSQDEGRFDRYHQPQHF
15 | TRBJ2-6 | TRBV7-2 | - | - | TGTGCCAGCAGCTTAGAACCGGATACCGGCGACATCCTGACTTTC | CASSLEPDTGDILTF
15 | TRBJ2-2 | TRBV7-3 | - | - | TGTGCCAGCAGCTTAACTGGGCAGGGCTCCGGGGAGCTGTTTTTT | CASSLTGQGSGELFF
16 | TRBJ1-2 | TRBV18 | - | - | TGTGCCAGCTCACCGGGCGGGGAGACAGCTAACTATGGCTACACCTTC | CASSPGGETANYGYTF
16 | TRBJ2-5 | TRBV9 | - | TRBD2 | TGTGCCAGCAGCGGCGACCTAGCGGGGGGGCGTGAGACCCAGTACTTC | CASSGDLAGGRETQYF
14 | TRBJ1-5 | TRBV9 | - | - | TGTGCCAGCAGCGTGTACTCAGGGGATCAGCCCCAGCATTTT | CASSVYSGDQPQHF
15 | TRBJ1-4 | TRBV18 | - | - | TGTGCCAGCTCACCCCCGACAGACACTAATGAAAAACTGTTTTTT | CASSPPTDTNEKLFF
14 | TRBJ2-2 | TRBV2 | - | - | TGTGCCAGCAGTGTGTTTATGTACACCGGGGAGCTGTTTTTT | CASSVFMYTGELFF
14 | TRBJ1-1 | TRBV2 | - | - | TGTGCCAGCAGTGTAACTGGGACTAACACTGAAGCTTTCTTT | CASSVTGTNTEAFF
16 | TRBJ1-2 | TRBV5-4 | - | - | TGTGCCAGCAGCTTGGCTTCCCGGGCCAGGGCCGATGGCTACACCTTC | CASSLASRARADGYTF
12 | TRBJ1-2 | TRBV11-2 | - | - | TGTGCCAGCAGCTTAGGGCTCTATGGCTACACCTTC | CASSLGLYGYTF
14 | TRBJ1-3 | TRBV6-5 | - | - | TGTGCCAGCAGTTTGAGGAGCTCTGGAAACACCATATATTTT | CASSLRSSGNTIYF
14 | TRBJ2-2 | TRBV11-3 | - | TRBD1 | TGTGCCAGCAGCGCGCGGACAGGGTCCGGGGAGCTGTTTTTT | CASSARTGSGELFF
17 | TRBJ2-3 | TRBV11-3 | - | - | TGTGCCAGCAGCAACCGCTGGGTGGGGGGTGGCGCAGATACGCAGTATTTT | CASSNRWVGGGADTQYF
16 | TRBJ2-2 | TRBV5-1 | - | - | TGCGCCAGCAGCTTGGGGGGGCGGATTAACACCGGGGAGCTGTTTTTT | CASSLGGRINTGELFF
14 | TRBJ2-7 | TRBV5-1 | few | TRBD1 | TGCGCCAGCAGCCCTCAGGGGGCCACCTACGAGCAGTACTTC | CASSPQGATYEQYF
13 | TRBJ2-4 | TRBV2 | - | - | TGTGCCAGCAGTGATACGGGATGGGGCATTCAGTACTTC | CASSDTGWGIQYF
15 | TRBJ2-7 | TRBV9 | few | TRBD2 | TGTGCCAGCAGCGTAGGGCTAGCGGGGGCCTACGAGCAGTACTTC | CASSVGLAGAYEQYF
14 | TRBJ1-5 | TRBV2 | - | TRBD1 | TGTGCCAGCAGTGACAGGGGGCAGGTTCAGCCCCAGCATTTT | CASSDRGQVQPQHF
16 | TRBJ2-2 | TRBV4-3 | - | TRBD2 | TGCGCCAGCAGCCAAGTAGCGGGGGGACACACCGGGGAGCTGTTTTTT | CASSQVAGGHTGELFF
13 | TRBJ1-1 | TRBV11-3 | - | - | TGTGCCAGCAGCCCTCGACAGAACACTGAAGCTTTCTTT | CASSPRQNTEAFF
14 | TRBJ1-2 | TRBV11-2 | - | TRBD1 | TGTGCCAGCAGCCCACTGACAGGGGGTTATGGCTACACCTTC | CASSPLTGGYGYTF
17 | TRBJ2-2 | TRBV28 | - | - | TGTGCCAGCAGCCCAGGGGGCGGGGAGGGGAACACCGGGGAGCTGTTTTTT | CASSPGGGEGNTGELFF
14 | TRBJ2-7 | TRBV4-1 | once | - | TGCGCCAGCAGCCCCAGGGGGCGGGGGTACGAGCAGTACTTC | CASSPRGRGYEQYF